A single sample gave rise to the 16 T cell receptor beta chains below, sequenced in a study of blood T cells in healthy people across ages. Using a J-beta primer mix together with a sample-barcoded 5' primer, a second PCR was run for roughly 7 to 11 cycles. In TCRdb, the 5' RACE reads were re-called with MiXCR into one record per CDR3 protein. The table lists about 680,000 distinct CDR3 sequences, around 45% of them singletons, with 30% to 40% in the top ten. Sequences were obtained from blood. These receptors were taken from a woman aged 60 to 75 in good health.

This CDR3 is CASSSRQGMNEKLFF. CDR3 nucleotides: TGTGCCAGCAGCTCAAGACAGGGAATGAATGAAAAACTGTTTTTT. The chain links TRBV5-5 to TRBJ1-4, with 7 bases fitting TRBD1. The V and J ends lost 3 bases and 5 bases, in that order; junction bases with no gene match: 7. Looked up from germline, CDR1 is SGHKS and CDR2 is YYEKEE (reference sequence). The CDR3 length is 15 residues. The variable domain in full, with the rest retrieved from reference TRBV5-5 and TRBJ1-4, is DAGVTQSPTHLIKTRGQQVTLRCSPISGHKSVSWYQQVLGQGPQFIFQYYEKEERGRGNFPDRFSARQFPNYSSELNVNALLLGDSALYLCASSSRQGMNEKLFFGSGTQLSVL.

This clonotype has at least ten counts. At one boundary the junction diverges from the germline segment, which might be a read error. J is TRBJ2-5 and V is TRBV5-1; D ambiguous. Germline loops: CDR1 SGHRS, CDR2 YFSETQ. The CDR3 sequence is 13 residues long. This chain's CDR3 is CASSLGSEETQYF. The CDR3 bases are TGTGCCAGCAGCTTAGGGTCAGAAGAGACCCAGTACTTC.

This clonotype was observed a few times. The chain carries TRBV28 and TRBJ2-7; D might be TRBD1 or TRBD2, each matching 5 bases. V was pared by 5 bases and J by 3 bases, with 17 bases between. Germline V gene sequence: CDR1 MDHEN, CDR2 SYDVKM. The CDR3 contains 15 residues. CDR3 nucleotide sequence: TGTGCCAGCAGTGCTCCGGGACCATGGATCTACGAGCAGTACTTC. This sequence encodes CASSAPGPWIYEQYF.

V usage is TRBV7-2 and J usage is TRBJ1-4, with D perhaps TRBD1 (6 bases). Germline CDR1 and CDR2: SGHTA and FQGNSA. This CDR3 is 14 amino acids long. The germline V and J ends were trimmed by 5 bases and 10 bases, with 17 bases remaining between them. Here the CDR3 reads CASSPQGSDVKLFF. In nucleotides, the CDR3 is TGTGCCAGCAGCCCCCAGGGGAGCGACGTAAAACTGTTTTTT.

The V gene is TRBV7-2, the J gene TRBJ1-2, with 10 bases that match TRBD1. The germline gives CDR1 SGHTA, CDR2 FQGNSA. The CDR3 runs 17 residues. The trim removed 5 bases at V and 3 bases at J, leaving 12 bases unmatched. For the CDR3, the DNA is TGTGCCAGCAGCCTTATGCCCCCCGGGACAGGGGACTATGGCTACACCTTC. Translated, it gives CASSLMPPGTGDYGYTF. Based on the CDR3 plus reference TRBV7-2 and TRBJ1-2, the full variable domain is GAGVSQSPSNKVTEKGKDVELRCDPISGHTALYWYRQSLGQGLEFLIYFQGNSAPDKSGLPSDRFSAERTGGSVSTLTIQRTQQEDSAVYLCASSLMPPGTGDYGYTFGSGTRLTVV.

Here the CDR3 reads CAISEEGGSFEAFF. CDR3 bases: TGTGCCATCAGTGAAGAGGGGGGCAGCTTTGAAGCTTTCTTT. This chain joins TRBV10-3 and TRBJ1-1, with D perhaps TRBD1 (6 bases). Trimming removed 3 bases from V and 7 bases from J, with 15 bases in between. This CDR3 is 14 amino acids long. Germline CDR1 is ENHRY and CDR2 is SYGVKD.

The V gene is TRBV12-3 or TRBV12-4, the J gene TRBJ1-4, with 7 bases identical to TRBD1. This CDR3 contains 14 residues. V lost 6 bases to trimming and J lost 8 bases; unmatched junction nucleotides: 9. CDR3 sequence reads: CASSPQQGYEKLFF. The CDR3 DNA reads as TGTGCCAGCAGCCCCCAACAGGGGTACGAAAAACTGTTTTTT.

The genes are TRBV20-1 and TRBJ1-2, with D hard to call. V was shortened by 4 bases and J by 4 bases, with 7 bases between the two germline ends. This CDR3 contains 11 residues. CDR1 is DFQATT and CDR2 is SNEGSKA in the germline V gene (reference sequence). CDR3 amino acids: CSAKLSYGYTF. The DNA for the CDR3 is TGCAGTGCTAAACTGAGCTATGGCTACACCTTC.

The chain links TRBV2 to TRBJ1-6, with 8 bases lining up with TRBD1. V was pared by 6 bases and J by 7 bases, with 5 bases of the junction left unmatched. The CDR3 has 14 amino acids. The germline CDR1 and CDR2 sequences are SNHLY and FYNNEI. The CDR3 coding sequence is TGTGCCAGCAGGGGAAGGACAGGGAATTCACCCCTCCACTTT. Encoded protein: CASRGRTGNSPLHF.

V usage is TRBV12-3 or TRBV12-4 and J usage is TRBJ2-7; D call uncertain. Trimming shortened V by 5 bases and J by 3 bases, and 14 bases separated the two germline ends. This CDR3 has 14 residues. CDR3 nucleotide sequence: TGTGCCAGCAGTGTTGCGATAGGGATCTACGAGCAGTACTTC. Amino acid sequence: CASSVAIGIYEQYF.

The chain uses TRBV6-5 and TRBJ2-7; D might be TRBD1 or TRBD2, each matching 5 bases. V lost 7 bases to trimming and J lost 2 bases, with 18 bases between them. The CDR3 length is 15 residues. CDR1 is MNHEY and CDR2 is SVGAGI in the germline V gene. CDR3 residues: CASNPTGTKPYEQYF. CDR3 sequence (DNA): TGTGCCAGCAATCCCACCGGGACCAAACCCTACGAGCAGTACTTC.

The rearrangement joins TRBV4-2 to TRBJ1-2; D unclear. The ends were cut back, 1 base at V and 2 bases at J, with 8 bases in the middle. The CDR3 consists of 14 residues. In germline, CDR1 is LGHNA, CDR2 YNFKEQ. DNA of the CDR3: TGTGCCAGCAGCCAAGCCGGAGGGAACTATGGCTACACCTTC. It is translated as CASSQAGGNYGYTF.

The chain combines TRBV25-1 with TRBJ1-1; D call uncertain. Between the trimmed V and J ends, which lost 8 bases and 4 bases, there was a span of 11 bases. Germline V gene data show CDR1 as MGHDK and CDR2 as SYGVNS. The CDR3 covers 12 residues. As DNA, the CDR3 is TGTGCCAGCCACGGTCGGTTCACTGAAGCTTTCTTT. Its translation: CASHGRFTEAFF.

The CDR3 reads CASRGLAGRYTDTQYF. Written as DNA, the CDR3 is TGTGCCAGCCGAGGGCTAGCGGGACGCTACACAGATACGCAGTATTTT. The chain recombines TRBV27 with TRBJ2-3; 9 nucleotides match TRBD2. Germline loops: CDR1 MNHEY, CDR2 SMNVEV (reference sequence). The J segment lost 2 bases and the V segment lost 8 bases, leaving 11 bases of the junction unmatched. The CDR3 has 16 amino acids.

J is TRBJ1-6 and V is TRBV20-1; D unclear. V was cut by 4 bases and J by 11 bases, with 18 bases left in between. This CDR3 is 14 amino acids long. Germline CDR1 and CDR2: DFQATT and SNEGSKA (reference sequence). The CDR3 coding sequence is TGCAGTGCTACGGCGGCGGTCGAGAATCCACCCCTCCACTTT. It encodes CSATAAVENPPLHF.

This clonotype has a handful of counts. As DNA, the CDR3 is TGTGCCAGCAGCTTCCGAGGGACTAGCGCTATAGGGGAGCAGTACTTC. It encodes CASSFRGTSAIGEQYF. The rearrangement links TRBV7-3 to TRBJ2-5; 10 bases align to TRBD2. CDR1 SGHTA and CDR2 FQGTGA come from the germline V gene. The junction had 15 bases not matched to a gene; V was cut back by 3 bases and J by 11 bases. The CDR3 loop spans 16 amino acids.